This entry describes one TCR beta chain. The antigen is undetermined. Mismatch with germline at one junction end may stem from a read error. Germline assignment: CDR1 MNHEY and CDR2 SVGAGI. The CDR3 sequence is 13 residues long. These data come from a study of T cell repertoires in cytomegalovirus infection. TCRdb fed the reads into MiXCR, producing one record per CDR3 protein. The profile covers hundreds of thousands of distinct CDR3 sequences, with about 33% appearing a single time and over 10% taken by the ten largest. The chain joins TRBV6-5 to TRBJ1-4; a possible D gene is TRBD1 (5 bases). The origin of this receptor is a human donor in good health (CMV status not recorded). Some clones in this sample may be carry-over from other donors' samples. This specimen was cultured CD8+ T cells from PBMCs, taken from culture after CMV antigen stimulation. CDR3 loop: CVSRALSNEKLFF. The CDR3 nucleotides read TGTGTCAGCAGGGCTCTTTCTAATGAAAAACTGTTTTTT.